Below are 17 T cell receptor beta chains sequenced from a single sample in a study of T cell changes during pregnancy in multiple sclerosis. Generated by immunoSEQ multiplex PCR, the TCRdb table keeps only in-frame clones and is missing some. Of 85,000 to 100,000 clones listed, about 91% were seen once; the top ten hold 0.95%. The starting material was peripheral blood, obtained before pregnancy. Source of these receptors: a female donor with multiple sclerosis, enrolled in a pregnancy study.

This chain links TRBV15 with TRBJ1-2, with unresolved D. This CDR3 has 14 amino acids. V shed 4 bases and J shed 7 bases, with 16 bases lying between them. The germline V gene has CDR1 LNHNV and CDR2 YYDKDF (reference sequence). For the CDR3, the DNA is TGTGCCACCAGCACCCGGTGGGAGGGAAGTGGCTACACCTTC. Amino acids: CATSTRWEGSGYTF.

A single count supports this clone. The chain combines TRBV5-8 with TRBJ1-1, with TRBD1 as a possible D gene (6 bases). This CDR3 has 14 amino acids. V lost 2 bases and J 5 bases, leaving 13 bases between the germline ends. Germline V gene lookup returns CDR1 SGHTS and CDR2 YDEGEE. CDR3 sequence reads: CASSFGRRGTEAFF. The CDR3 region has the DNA TGTGCCAGCAGCTTTGGGCGTAGGGGGACTGAAGCTTTCTTT.

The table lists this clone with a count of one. The CDR3 region is CASSRGLAGNNEQFF. DNA of the CDR3: TGTGCCAGCAGTCGGGGACTAGCGGGCAACAATGAGCAGTTCTTC. The J gene is TRBJ2-1, the V gene TRBV28, with 12 bases lining up with TRBD2. Losses at the gene ends were 5 bases for V and 5 bases for J; bases not matched to a gene: 4. CDR3 length equals 15 residues. Per the germline V gene, CDR1 is MDHEN and CDR2 is SYDVKM.

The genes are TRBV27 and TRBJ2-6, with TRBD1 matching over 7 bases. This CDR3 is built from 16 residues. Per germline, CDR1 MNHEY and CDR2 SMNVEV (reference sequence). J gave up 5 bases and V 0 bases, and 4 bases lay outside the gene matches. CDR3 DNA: TGTGCCAGCAGTTTATCGAGGGGGCCTAGGGCCAACGTCCTGACTTTC. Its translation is CASSLSRGPRANVLTF. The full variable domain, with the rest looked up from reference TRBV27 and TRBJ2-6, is EAQVTQNPRYLITVTGKKLTVTCSQNMNHEYMSWYRQDPGLGLRQIYYSMNVEVTDKGDVPEGYKVSRKEKRNFPLILESPSPNQTSLYFCASSLSRGPRANVLTFGAGSRLTVL.

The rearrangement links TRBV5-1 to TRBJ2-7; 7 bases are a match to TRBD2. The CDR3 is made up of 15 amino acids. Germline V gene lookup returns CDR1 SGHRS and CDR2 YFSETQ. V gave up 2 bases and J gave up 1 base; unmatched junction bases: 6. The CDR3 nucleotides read TGCGCCAGCAGCTTAGAACTAGCGCTGTCCTACGAGCAGTACTTC. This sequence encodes CASSLELALSYEQYF.

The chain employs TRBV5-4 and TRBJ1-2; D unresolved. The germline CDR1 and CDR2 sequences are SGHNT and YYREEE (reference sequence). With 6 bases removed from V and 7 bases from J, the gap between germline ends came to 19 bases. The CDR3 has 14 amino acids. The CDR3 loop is CASTLSGTRGGYTF. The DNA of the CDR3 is TGTGCCAGCACCCTGTCCGGCACCCGGGGTGGCTACACCTTC.

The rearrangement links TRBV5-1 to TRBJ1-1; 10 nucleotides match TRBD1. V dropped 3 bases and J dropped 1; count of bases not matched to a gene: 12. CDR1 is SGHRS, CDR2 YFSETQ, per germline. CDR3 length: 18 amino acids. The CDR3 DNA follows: TGCGCCAGCAGCTCCTGGTTGGGTGACAGGGGGCAGAACACTGAAGCTTTCTTT. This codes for CASSSWLGDRGQNTEAFF.

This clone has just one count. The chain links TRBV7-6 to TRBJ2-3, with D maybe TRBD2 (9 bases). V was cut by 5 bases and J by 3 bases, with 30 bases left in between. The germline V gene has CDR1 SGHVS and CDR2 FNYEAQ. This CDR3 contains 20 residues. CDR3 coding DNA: TGTGCCAGCAGCGCTGACACAGGGGGGACTAGCAAATTAGTGACAGATACGCAGTATTTT. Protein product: CASSADTGGTSKLVTDTQYF.

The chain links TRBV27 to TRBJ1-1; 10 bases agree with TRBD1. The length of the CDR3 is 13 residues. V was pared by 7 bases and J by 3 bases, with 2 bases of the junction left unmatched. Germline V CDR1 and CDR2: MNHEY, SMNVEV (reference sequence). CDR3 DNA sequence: TGTGCCAGCACAGGACAGGGGGACACTGAAGCTTTCTTT. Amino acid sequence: CASTGQGDTEAFF.

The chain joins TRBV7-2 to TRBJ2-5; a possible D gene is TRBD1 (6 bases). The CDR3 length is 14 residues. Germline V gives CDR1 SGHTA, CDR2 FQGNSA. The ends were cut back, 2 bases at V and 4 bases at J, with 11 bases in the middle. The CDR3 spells CASSLRGMGETQYF. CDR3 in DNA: TGTGCCAGCAGCTTAAGGGGGATGGGAGAGACCCAGTACTTC. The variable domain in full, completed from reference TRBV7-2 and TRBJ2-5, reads GAGVSQSPSNKVTEKGKDVELRCDPISGHTALYWYRQSLGQGLEFLIYFQGNSAPDKSGLPSDRFSAERTGGSVSTLTIQRTQQEDSAVYLCASSLRGMGETQYFGPGTRLLVL.

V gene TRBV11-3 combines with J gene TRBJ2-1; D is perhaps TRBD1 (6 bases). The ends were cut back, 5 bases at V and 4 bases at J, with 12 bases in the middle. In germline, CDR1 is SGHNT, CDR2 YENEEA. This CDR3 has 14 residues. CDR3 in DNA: TGTGCCAGCAGCACGGGACACTTGTACAATGAGCAGTTCTTC. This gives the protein CASSTGHLYNEQFF.

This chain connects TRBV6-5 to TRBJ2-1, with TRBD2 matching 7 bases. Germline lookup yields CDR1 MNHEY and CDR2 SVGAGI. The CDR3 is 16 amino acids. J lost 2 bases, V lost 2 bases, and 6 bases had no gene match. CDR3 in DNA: TGTGCCAGCAGTTACAGAGCGGGGCCTCCCTACAATGAGCAGTTCTTC. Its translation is CASSYRAGPPYNEQFF.

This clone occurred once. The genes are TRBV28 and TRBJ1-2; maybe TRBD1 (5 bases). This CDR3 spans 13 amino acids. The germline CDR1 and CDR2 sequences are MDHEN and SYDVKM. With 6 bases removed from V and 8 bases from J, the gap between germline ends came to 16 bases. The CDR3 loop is CASSPTGSWGYTF. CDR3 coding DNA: TGTGCCAGCAGCCCTACAGGTAGCTGGGGCTACACCTTC.

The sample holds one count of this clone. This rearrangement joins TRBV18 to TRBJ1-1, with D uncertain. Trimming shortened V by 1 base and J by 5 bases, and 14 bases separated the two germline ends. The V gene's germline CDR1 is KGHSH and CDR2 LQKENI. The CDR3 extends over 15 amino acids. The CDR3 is CASSPLGMTGTEAFF. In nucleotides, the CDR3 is TGTGCCAGCTCACCACTCGGGATGACTGGTACTGAAGCTTTCTTT.

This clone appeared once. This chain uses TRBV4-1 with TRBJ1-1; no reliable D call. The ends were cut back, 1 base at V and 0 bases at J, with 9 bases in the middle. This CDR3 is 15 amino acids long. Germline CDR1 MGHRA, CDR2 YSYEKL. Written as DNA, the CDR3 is TGCGCCAGCAGCCAAGCAAGGCGGGTGAACACTGAAGCTTTCTTT. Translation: CASSQARRVNTEAFF.

Here the CDR3 DNA reads TGTGCCAGTAGTATAGGACAGGGGACCGAGCAGTACTTC. It codes for CASSIGQGTEQYF. The chain recombines TRBV19 with TRBJ2-7; TRBD1 matches at 8 bases. The CDR3 runs to 13 residues. Germline CDR1 and CDR2: LNHDA and SQIVND (reference sequence). Trimming at V came to 1 base and at J to 6 bases, leaving 2 bases not matched to a gene.

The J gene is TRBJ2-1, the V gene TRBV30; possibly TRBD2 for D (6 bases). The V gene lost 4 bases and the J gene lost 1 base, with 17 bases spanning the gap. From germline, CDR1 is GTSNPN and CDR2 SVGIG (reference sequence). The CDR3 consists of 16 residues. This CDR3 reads CAWTLDRESSYNEQFF. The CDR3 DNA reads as TGTGCCTGGACCTTAGATCGGGAGTCGTCCTACAATGAGCAGTTCTTC.